This TCR beta chain was captured in a study of blood T cell repertoires in COVID-19. The CDR3 runs 20 residues. CDR1 and CDR2 from the germline V gene are SGDLS and YYNGEE. The germline V and J ends were trimmed by 0 bases and 7 bases, with 32 bases remaining between them. Here immunoSEQ multiplex PCR was the method, and the copy in TCRdb shows in-frame clones only, minus some. The sample yields around 190,000 clones, roughly 86% seen once. V gene TRBV9 combines with J gene TRBJ2-7, with D possibly TRBD2 on 6 matching bases. The specimen was peripheral blood. The source of this sequence is a man aged 18 to 29 with active or convalescent COVID-19. The CDR3 sequence: CASSVGPVGLGSGKMSEQYF. CDR3 nucleotides: TGTGCCAGCAGCGTAGGGCCTGTGGGACTCGGGTCTGGGAAAATGAGTGAGCAGTACTTC. Variable domain in full (rest from reference TRBV9 and TRBJ2-7): DSGVTQTPKHLITATGQRVTLRCSPRSGDLSVYWYQQSLDQGLQFLIQYYNGEERAKGNILERFSAQQFPDLHSELNLSSLELGDSALYFCASSVGPVGLGSGKMSEQYFGPGTRLTVT.